A selection of T cell receptor beta chains follows, all from one sample in a study of blood T cells in healthy people across ages. Via MiXCR, TCRdb re-called the 5' RACE reads, giving one row per CDR3 protein. The profile covers about 900,000 distinct CDR3 sequences, with roughly 43% appearing a single time and about an eighth taken by the ten largest. Specimen: blood. These receptors originate from a man aged 25 to 40 in good health. Both conserved end residues are part of each CDR3. Fields, in order: CDR3 protein, CDR3 DNA, V gene, D gene, J gene, clone size. The D gene is left open where the match is weak. Clone size is given for some rows only: seen once, a few or many times, or a class if the clone is expanded.

cdr3_aa: CASSTTSVGPYEQYF
cdr3_nt: TGTGCCAGCAGCACCACTAGCGTAGGTCCCTACGAGCAGTACTTC
v_call: TRBV7-2
d_call: TRBD2
j_call: TRBJ2-7
clone_size: few

cdr3_aa: CASNNRDSGNTIYF
cdr3_nt: TGTGCCAGCAACAACAGGGACTCTGGAAACACCATATATTTT
v_call: TRBV3-1
d_call: -
j_call: TRBJ1-3
clone_size: -

cdr3_aa: CASSPTGPQPEQFF
cdr3_nt: TGTGCCAGCTCACCGACAGGTCCTCAACCTGAGCAGTTCTTC
v_call: TRBV18
d_call: -
j_call: TRBJ2-1
clone_size: few

cdr3_aa: CASSQPGLAGGFSYNEQFF
cdr3_nt: TGTGCCAGCAGCCAACCGGGACTAGCGGGGGGCTTCTCCTACAATGAGCAGTTCTTC
v_call: TRBV3-1
d_call: TRBD2
j_call: TRBJ2-1
clone_size: few

cdr3_aa: CASSVAGTGTSGANEQFF
cdr3_nt: TGTGCCAGCAGCGTAGCTGGGACCGGGACTAGCGGGGCTAATGAGCAGTTCTTC
v_call: TRBV9
d_call: TRBD2
j_call: TRBJ2-1
clone_size: once

cdr3_aa: CASSSEVGLAENEQYF
cdr3_nt: TGTGCCAGCAGCTCCGAGGTGGGACTAGCGGAGAATGAGCAGTACTTC
v_call: TRBV4-2
d_call: TRBD2
j_call: TRBJ2-5
clone_size: -

cdr3_aa: CAISVNSYEQYF
cdr3_nt: TGTGCCATCAGTGTCAACAGCTACGAGCAGTACTTC
v_call: TRBV10-3
d_call: -
j_call: TRBJ2-7
clone_size: -

cdr3_aa: CSVEGDGFYEQYF
cdr3_nt: TGCAGCGTTGAGGGGGACGGGTTCTACGAGCAGTACTTC
v_call: TRBV29-1
d_call: -
j_call: TRBJ2-7
clone_size: few

cdr3_aa: CASSLVHEGVWFF
cdr3_nt: TGTGCCAGCAGCTTGGTCCATGAGGGGGTTTGGTTCTTC
v_call: TRBV5-4
d_call: -
j_call: TRBJ2-1
clone_size: -

cdr3_aa: CASSQSRYRSEQYF
cdr3_nt: TGCGCCAGCAGCCAAAGTCGGTATAGGAGCGAGCAGTACTTC
v_call: TRBV4-3
d_call: -
j_call: TRBJ2-7
clone_size: -

cdr3_aa: CASSKTPGTGGADTQYF
cdr3_nt: TGTGCCAGCAGCAAAACACCCGGGACAGGGGGCGCCGATACGCAGTATTTT
v_call: TRBV21-1
d_call: -
j_call: TRBJ2-3
clone_size: -

cdr3_aa: CASQRGDGSDTQYF
cdr3_nt: TGTGCCAGTCAGCGGGGGGACGGGTCAGATACGCAGTATTTT
v_call: TRBV2
d_call: TRBD2
j_call: TRBJ2-3
clone_size: few

cdr3_aa: CASSPAIGGIGNSNQPQHF
cdr3_nt: TGTGCCAGCTCACCAGCCATAGGGGGAATTGGAAATAGCAATCAGCCCCAGCATTTT
v_call: TRBV18
d_call: -
j_call: TRBJ1-5
clone_size: many

cdr3_aa: CASSLAPETEQFF
cdr3_nt: TGCGCCAGCAGCCTCGCCCCGGAGACCGAGCAGTTCTTC
v_call: TRBV4-1
d_call: -
j_call: TRBJ2-1
clone_size: few

cdr3_aa: CASSFFPAEAGGSTDTQYF
cdr3_nt: TGCGCCAGCAGCTTTTTTCCGGCAGAAGCGGGGGGAAGCACAGATACGCAGTATTTT
v_call: TRBV5-1
d_call: TRBD2
j_call: TRBJ2-3
clone_size: once

cdr3_aa: CASSYRAGVNNEQFF
cdr3_nt: TGTGCCAGCAGTTACCGAGCGGGGGTAAACAATGAGCAGTTCTTC
v_call: TRBV6-2/TRBV6-3
d_call: TRBD2
j_call: TRBJ2-1
clone_size: -

cdr3_aa: CASSQERGGGPANEQFF
cdr3_nt: TGCGCCAGCAGCCAAGAGAGGGGAGGGGGGCCCGCAAATGAGCAGTTCTTC
v_call: TRBV4-3
d_call: -
j_call: TRBJ2-1
clone_size: many

cdr3_aa: CASSPRTPGMNTEAFF
cdr3_nt: TGTGCCAGTAGCCCTCGGACCCCCGGCATGAACACTGAAGCTTTCTTT
v_call: TRBV11-2
d_call: -
j_call: TRBJ1-1
clone_size: -

cdr3_aa: CASSLDSQRTDTQYF
cdr3_nt: TGTGCCAGCAGTCTGGACAGCCAACGCACAGATACGCAGTATTTT
v_call: TRBV7-6
d_call: -
j_call: TRBJ2-3
clone_size: -